The 8 T cell receptor beta chains below come from one sample, sequenced in a study of beta chain features in type 1 diabetes. As every portion of the isolated RNA was reverse transcribed, the sequencing read expressed TCRB transcripts. Here immunoSEQ multiplex PCR was the method, and the copy in TCRdb shows in-frame clones only, minus some. The data hold about 620,000 clones, with roughly a sixth observed a single time. Sequencing was carried out using naive CD4+ T cells from blood. Receptors originate from a young man in good health.

The table lists this clone with a few counts. V and J are TRBV7-9 and TRBJ2-2; D unclear. The CDR3 runs 14 residues. Germline V gene lookup returns CDR1 SEHNR and CDR2 FQNEAQ (reference sequence). Deletions cut 6 bases from V and 3 bases from J, with 11 bases between. The CDR3 loop is CASRPSPDTGELFF. DNA of the CDR3: TGTGCCAGCAGGCCGTCCCCGGACACCGGGGAGCTGTTTTTT.

This clone has just a few counts. This chain uses TRBV7-2 with TRBJ2-1, with 7 bases matching TRBD1. This CDR3 is built from 14 residues. Germline lookup yields CDR1 SGHTA and CDR2 FQGNSA. Trimming cost V 6 bases and J 6 bases; bases outside gene matches: 8. In nucleotides, the CDR3 is TGTGCCAGCAGGGGCCCCGACAGGGTCAATGAGCAGTTCTTC. This codes for CASRGPDRVNEQFF.

The chain recombines TRBV2 with TRBJ2-2; 9 nucleotides match TRBD2. The ends lost 8 bases at V and 4 bases at J; junction bases unmatched: 8. This CDR3 region has 15 residues. Germline CDR1 reads SNHLY; CDR2 reads FYNNEI. CDR3 sequence: CASRREAGGTGELFF. The CDR3 bases are TGTGCCAGCCGACGAGAAGCGGGAGGCACCGGGGAGCTGTTTTTT. The full variable domain, in which reference TRBV2 and TRBJ2-2 provide the parts outside the CDR3, is EPEVTQTPSHQVTQMGQEVILRCVPISNHLYFYWYRQILGQKVEFLVSFYNNEISEKSEIFDDQFSVERPDGSNFTLKIRSTKLEDSAMYFCASRREAGGTGELFFGEGSRLTVL.

This clone has just a few counts. The chain carries TRBV5-1 and TRBJ2-2; TRBD1 aligns across 8 bases. Germline V gene data show CDR1 as SGHRS and CDR2 as YFSETQ. With V trimmed by 5 bases and J by 4 bases, 4 bases remained unmatched. The CDR3 has 14 residues. This chain's CDR3 is CASRDRVSTGELFF. DNA of the CDR3: TGCGCCAGCAGGGACAGGGTCAGCACCGGGGAGCTGTTTTTT.

In its sample, this clone was seen a few times. The chain combines TRBV5-1 with TRBJ2-7, with D perhaps matching TRBD2 (6 bases). Trimming removed 4 bases at V and 3 bases at J, with 17 bases between. Germline CDR1 and CDR2: SGHRS and YFSETQ. CDR3 length: 15 residues. CDR3 protein: CASSPSPQEGYEQYF. CDR3 coding DNA: TGCGCCAGCAGCCCATCCCCGCAGGAGGGCTACGAGCAGTACTTC.

This chain connects TRBV29-1 to TRBJ1-3; D gene ambiguous. Germline CDR1 reads SQVTM; CDR2 reads ANQGSEA. CDR3 length: 15 residues. V was trimmed by 6 bases and J by 4 bases, leaving 19 bases between them. The CDR3 sequence: CSVRALGRSGNTIYF. CDR3 DNA: TGCAGCGTGAGGGCACTCGGGCGGTCCGGAAACACCATATATTTT.

The table lists this clone with a few counts. This chain connects TRBV5-1 to TRBJ1-2; D gene uncertain. Per the germline V gene, CDR1 is SGHRS and CDR2 is YFSETQ. There are 15 residues in the CDR3. The V gene lost 0 bases and the J gene lost 6 bases, with 15 bases spanning the gap. This CDR3 reads CASSLGDLNTNGYTF. The CDR3, as DNA: TGCGCCAGCAGCTTGGGAGACTTAAACACCAATGGCTACACCTTC.

The V call is TRBV10-3, the J call TRBJ2-5; unclear D gene. Looked up from germline, CDR1 is ENHRY and CDR2 is SYGVKD. The CDR3 is 16 residues long. Trimming shortened V by 7 bases and J by 2 bases, and 20 bases separated the two germline ends. The DNA for the CDR3 is TGTGCCATCACCTTGCAACCGGTGGGTGTGCAAGAGACCCAGTACTTC. Protein product: CAITLQPVGVQETQYF.